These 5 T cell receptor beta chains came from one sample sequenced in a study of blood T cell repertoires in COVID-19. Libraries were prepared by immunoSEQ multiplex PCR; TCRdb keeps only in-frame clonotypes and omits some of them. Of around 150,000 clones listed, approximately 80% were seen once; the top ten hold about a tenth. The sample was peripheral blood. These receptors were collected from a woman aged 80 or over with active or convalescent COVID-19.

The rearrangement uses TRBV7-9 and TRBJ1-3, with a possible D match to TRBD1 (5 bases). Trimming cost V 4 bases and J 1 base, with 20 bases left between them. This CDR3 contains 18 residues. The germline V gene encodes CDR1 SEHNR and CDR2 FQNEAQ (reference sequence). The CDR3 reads CASSSPVSGGTSGNTIYF. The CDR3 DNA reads TGTGCCAGCAGCTCCCCCGTTTCGGGGGGGACTTCTGGAAACACCATATATTTT.

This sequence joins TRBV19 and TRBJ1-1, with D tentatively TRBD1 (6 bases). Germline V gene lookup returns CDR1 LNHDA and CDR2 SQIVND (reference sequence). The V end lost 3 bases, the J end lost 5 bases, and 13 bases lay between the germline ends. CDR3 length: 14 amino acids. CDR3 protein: CASSIQDRGTEAFF. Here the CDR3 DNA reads TGTGCCAGTAGTATCCAGGATAGGGGGACTGAAGCTTTCTTT.

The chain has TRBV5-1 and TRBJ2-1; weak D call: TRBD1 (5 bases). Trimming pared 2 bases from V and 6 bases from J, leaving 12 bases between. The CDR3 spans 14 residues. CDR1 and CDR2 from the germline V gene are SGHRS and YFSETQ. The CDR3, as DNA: TGCGCCAGCAGCTTTAGCACAGGTTCCAATGAGCAGTTCTTC. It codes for CASSFSTGSNEQFF.

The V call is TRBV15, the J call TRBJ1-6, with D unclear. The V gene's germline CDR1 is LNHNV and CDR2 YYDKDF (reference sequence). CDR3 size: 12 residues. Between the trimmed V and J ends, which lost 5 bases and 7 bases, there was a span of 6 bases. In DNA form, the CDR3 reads TGTGCCACCAGCCTAGAGAATTCACCCCTCCACTTT. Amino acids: CATSLENSPLHF.

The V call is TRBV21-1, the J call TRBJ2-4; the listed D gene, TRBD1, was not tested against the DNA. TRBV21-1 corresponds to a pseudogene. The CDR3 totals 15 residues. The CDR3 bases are TGTGCCAGCACGGAACTTCCAGGGGCGGGAAACATTCAGTACTTC. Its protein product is CASTELPGAGNIQYF.